The present T cell receptor (delta chain) was sequenced within a study of Vδ1+ human thymocytes. This clone was picked up a small number of times. The antigen remains undetermined. Alphabeta T cells were depleted, then CD3+ Vdelta1+ Vdelta2- thymocytes were FACS-sorted. Sorted Vdelta1+ thymocytes were about 98% to 99.6% pure. General study results and limits: Unlike peripheral blood Vdelta1+ controls, thymic delta-chain sequences included about 20% Vdelta2 and few Vdelta3. Thymic TRG and TRD repertoires appeared highly polyclonal, with Gaussian CDR3 length distributions.

Extracted RNA was reverse transcribed into cDNA. Pooled V-gene forward primers with one constant-region reverse primer generated the CDR3 amplicons by multiplex PCR. TCRdb re-processed the multiplex PCR reads using CATT. The repertoire has some 54,000 delta-chain clones, around 15% of them found once; the top ten carry approximately 0.54%. V lost 0 bases and J 2 bases, leaving 16 bases between the germline ends. CDR3 length: 17 residues. Germline V gives CDR1 TSWWSYY, CDR2 QGS. V gene TRDV1 combines with J gene TRDJ1; D may be TRDD3 (6 bases). Material: Vdelta1+ gamma-delta thymocytes from the thymus. Subset meaning: FACS-sorted CD3+ TCRalphabeta- TCRVdelta1+ TCRVdelta2- thymocytes. This sequence was found in a boy under two years old who had congenital heart surgery. The CDR3 sequence is CALGELSRGLGTDKLIF. The DNA for the CDR3 is TGTGCTCTTGGGGAACTTTCCCGGGGACTGGGAACCGATAAACTCATCTTT.